Below, 17 T cell receptor beta chains from the same sample are listed, as sequenced in a study of T cells in localized non-small cell lung cancer. Generated by immunoSEQ multiplex PCR, the TCRdb table keeps only in-frame clones and is missing some. Found here are roughly 38,000 clones, roughly four fifths of them singletons; the top ten hold 17%. The material sequenced was peripheral blood, taken before any cancer treatment. All receptors derive from a male donor at least 60 years old with stage III squamous cell lung carcinoma.

The rearrangement joins TRBV19 to TRBJ1-1; D may be TRBD1 (5 bases). This CDR3 is 14 amino acids long. Trimming took off 7 bases at V and 1 base at J, with 13 bases between the two ends. Germline V gene data show CDR1 as LNHDA and CDR2 as SQIVND (reference sequence). The CDR3 DNA follows: TGTGCCAGTAATGACAGTCCTGGGAACACTGAAGCTTTCTTT. This sequence encodes CASNDSPGNTEAFF. Complete variable domain (other parts from reference TRBV19 and TRBJ1-1): DGGITQSPKYLFRKEGQNVTLSCEQNLNHDAMYWYRQDPGQGLRLIYYSQIVNDFQKGDIAEGYSVSREKKESFPLTVTSAQKNPTAFYLCASNDSPGNTEAFFGQGTRLTVV.

V and J are TRBV7-2 and TRBJ2-7, with TRBD1 matching over 8 bases. The CDR3 contains 14 residues. Looked up from germline, CDR1 is SGHTA and CDR2 is FQGNSA. V lost 1 base to trimming and J lost 1 base; unmatched junction nucleotides: 0. Written as DNA, the CDR3 is TGTGCCAGCAGCTTAGGGGACAGGTCCTACGAGCAGTACTTC. Translated: CASSLGDRSYEQYF.

The chain combines TRBV6-1 with TRBJ1-1; TRBD1 matches 7 bases. In germline, CDR1 is MNHNS, CDR2 SASEGT. Trimming removed 7 bases from V and 4 bases from J; junction bases left unmatched: 6. The CDR3 length is 13 residues. CDR3 sequence: CASNKGAGTEAFF. CDR3 DNA: TGTGCCAGCAATAAGGGGGCAGGCACTGAAGCTTTCTTT.

V gene TRBV30 combines with J gene TRBJ1-1, with D perhaps TRBD1 (6 bases). Trimming took 2 bases from V and 1 from J, leaving 8 bases between them. The V gene's germline CDR1 is GTSNPN and CDR2 SVGIG (reference sequence). This CDR3 is 13 amino acids long. The CDR3 here is CAWSTQGNTEAFF. CDR3 nucleotides: TGTGCCTGGAGTACACAGGGGAACACTGAAGCTTTCTTT.

The chain uses TRBV5-6 and TRBJ1-2; 7 bases are shared with TRBD1. V lost 5 bases and J lost 1; bases outside the gene matches: 5. The CDR3 runs 14 residues. Germline lookup yields CDR1 SGHDT and CDR2 YYEEEE. CDR3: CASSEGGVNYGYTF. The CDR3 DNA is TGTGCCAGCAGTGAAGGGGGCGTTAACTATGGCTACACCTTC.

This rearrangement joins TRBV6-6 to TRBJ1-4, with 8 bases that match TRBD1. J lost 8 bases, V lost 6 bases, and 11 bases had no gene match. Looked up from germline, CDR1 is MNHNY and CDR2 is SVGAGI (reference sequence). This CDR3 has 15 amino acids. The CDR3 loop reads CASRPLDREREKLFF. The DNA for the CDR3 is TGTGCCAGCAGACCACTGGACAGGGAGCGGGAAAAACTGTTTTTT.

V and J are TRBV7-2 and TRBJ2-1, with D possibly being TRBD2 (6 bases). Germline V lookup: CDR1 SGHTA, CDR2 FQGNSA. Trimming shortened V by 0 bases and J by 5 bases, and 14 bases separated the two germline ends. CDR3 length equals 16 residues. The CDR3 DNA reads as TGTGCCAGCAGCTTAGCGATGCGGGGATTCAACAATGAGCAGTTCTTC. Protein product: CASSLAMRGFNNEQFF.

This clone has only one observation. V gene TRBV15 combines with J gene TRBJ2-5, with D perhaps matching TRBD1 (7 bases). V lost 1 base and J 3 bases, leaving 12 bases between the germline ends. Germline CDR1 and CDR2: LNHNV and YYDKDF (reference sequence). The CDR3 has 15 residues. CDR3 bases: TGTGCCACCAGCAGAGCGGGGGACAGCGAAGAGACCCAGTACTTC. This translates into CATSRAGDSEETQYF.

V is TRBV4-2 and J is TRBJ2-7, with 10 bases identical to TRBD1. Unmatched junction bases numbered 4, after V lost 3 bases and J lost 5 bases. The CDR3 loop spans 14 amino acids. Germline V gene sequence: CDR1 LGHNA, CDR2 YNFKEQ. For the CDR3, the DNA is TGTGCCAGCAGCCAGACAGGGGGCCCAGACGAGCAGTACTTC. Its translation is CASSQTGGPDEQYF.

In DNA, the CDR3 is TGTGCCAGCCAGGGGGATGGCTACACCTTC. Encoded protein: CASQGDGYTF. The chain combines TRBV19 with TRBJ1-2; 7 bases are a match to TRBD1. CDR3 size: 10 residues. Germline V lookup: CDR1 LNHDA, CDR2 SQIVND (reference sequence). Losses at the gene ends were 9 bases for V and 6 bases for J; bases not matched to a gene: 1.

The chain links TRBV7-8 to TRBJ2-1; 11 bases match TRBD2. This CDR3 is 14 amino acids long. Per germline, CDR1 SGHVS and CDR2 FQNEAQ. The junction had 4 bases not matched to a gene; V was cut back by 3 bases and J by 9 bases. CDR3 coding DNA: TGTGCCAGCAGCTTGACTAGCGGGATGGGTGAGCAGTTCTTC. Amino acid sequence: CASSLTSGMGEQFF.

The chain's CDR3 is CSVGRTGELFF. As DNA, the CDR3 is TGCAGCGTGGGACGTACCGGGGAGCTGTTTTTT. The rearrangement joins TRBV29-1 to TRBJ2-2; TRBD1 or TRBD2 may be the D gene (5 bases each). The CDR3 length is 11 residues. Trimming took 6 bases from V and 5 from J, leaving 7 bases between them. The germline CDR1 and CDR2 sequences are SQVTM and ANQGSEA.

V gene TRBV19 combines with J gene TRBJ1-2; 11 nucleotides match TRBD1. CDR3 length: 15 amino acids. Germline lookup yields CDR1 LNHDA and CDR2 SQIVND (reference sequence). Trimming removed 1 base from V and 5 bases from J; junction bases left unmatched: 3. CDR3 loop: CASSIAGTGGYGYTF. The CDR3 DNA is TGTGCCAGTAGTATAGCAGGGACAGGGGGATATGGCTACACCTTC.

The genes are TRBV11-2 and TRBJ2-5; 8 nucleotides line up with TRBD1. V shed 1 base and J 1 base; nucleotides not matched to a gene: 8. Germline V CDR1 and CDR2: SGHAT, FQNNGV. The CDR3 is 17 residues long. The CDR3 reads CASSLGSVTGVQETQYF. CDR3 coding DNA: TGTGCCAGCAGCTTAGGTTCCGTGACAGGGGTCCAAGAGACCCAGTACTTC.

The CDR3 region has the DNA TGTGCGTGCGGGGGTGGGAACACCGGGGAGCTGTTTTTT. Protein product: CACGGGNTGELFF. The rearrangement links TRBV10-3 to TRBJ2-2; 7 bases map to TRBD2. This CDR3 has 13 amino acids. CDR1 is ENHRY and CDR2 is SYGVKD in the germline V gene.

V gene TRBV19 combines with J gene TRBJ1-4; no firm D call. This CDR3 contains 14 residues. CDR1 LNHDA and CDR2 SQIVND come from the germline V gene (reference sequence). Trimming stripped 6 bases from V and 5 bases from J, with 13 bases between. The CDR3 loop reads CASSPWEENEKLFF. The CDR3 coding sequence is TGTGCCAGTAGCCCGTGGGAGGAAAATGAAAAACTGTTTTTT. The full variable domain, completed using reference TRBV19 and TRBJ1-4, is DGGITQSPKYLFRKEGQNVTLSCEQNLNHDAMYWYRQDPGQGLRLIYYSQIVNDFQKGDIAEGYSVSREKKESFPLTVTSAQKNPTAFYLCASSPWEENEKLFFGSGTQLSVL.

The rearrangement joins TRBV11-2 to TRBJ1-4; D gene ambiguous. The CDR3 is 15 residues long. Trimming took off 5 bases at V and 11 bases at J, with 21 bases between the two ends. The germline V gene encodes CDR1 SGHAT and CDR2 FQNNGV. The CDR3 here is CASSPPGEAIGKLFF. DNA for the CDR3: TGTGCCAGCAGCCCCCCTGGGGAGGCAATAGGGAAACTGTTTTTT.